Below, 19 T cell receptor beta chains from the same sample are listed, as sequenced in a study of cytomegalovirus exposure and HLA in healthy donors. Measured with immunoSEQ multiplex PCR; TCRdb has only the in-frame clones, and not every one. The sample consists of over 110,000 clones, 86% of them appearing once. The sequencing input was PBMCs. The receptors originated from a man between 18 and 35 years old in good health and CMV-seronegative.

This clone was counted once. The J gene is TRBJ2-2, the V gene TRBV5-6; D might be TRBD2 (5 bases). This CDR3 is 13 amino acids long. V lost 2 bases, J lost 7 bases, and 9 bases lay in between. Germline lookup yields CDR1 SGHDT and CDR2 YYEEEE. The CDR3 is CASSFGVDGELFF. The CDR3 bases are TGTGCCAGCAGCTTCGGGGTGGACGGGGAGCTGTTTTTT. The variable domain in full, with the rest retrieved from reference TRBV5-6 and TRBJ2-2, is DAGVTQSPTHLIKTRGQQVTLRCSPKSGHDTVSWYQQALGQGPQFIFQYYEEEERQRGNFPDRFSGHQFPNYSSELNVNALLLGDSALYLCASSFGVDGELFFGEGSRLTVL.

This chain links TRBV19 with TRBJ1-5; TRBD1 is a possible D gene (5 bases). V was shortened by 3 bases and J by 3 bases, with 18 bases between the two germline ends. Per germline, CDR1 LNHDA and CDR2 SQIVND (reference sequence). The CDR3 is made up of 17 amino acids. Written as DNA, the CDR3 is TGTGCCAGTAGTATCAGGGTTGGGGCCCGTGTCAATCAGCCCCAGCATTTT. Its translation is CASSIRVGARVNQPQHF.

The chain combines TRBV19 with TRBJ1-5, with 9 bases that match TRBD1. The V gene end was trimmed by 10 bases and the J gene end by 2 bases; junction bases not matched to a gene: 12. The CDR3 extends over 16 amino acids. Germline lookup yields CDR1 LNHDA and CDR2 SQIVND (reference sequence). CDR3 in DNA: TGTGCCACCTGCTCGGGACAGGGTTGGGGCAATCAGCCCCAGCATTTT. This sequence encodes CATCSGQGWGNQPQHF. The full variable domain, completed using reference TRBV19 and TRBJ1-5, is DGGITQSPKYLFRKEGQNVTLSCEQNLNHDAMYWYRQDPGQGLRLIYYSQIVNDFQKGDIAEGYSVSREKKESFPLTVTSAQKNPTAFYLCATCSGQGWGNQPQHFGDGTRLSIL.

This clone showed up just once. This chain connects TRBV4-1 to TRBJ2-7; no definite D call. Looked up from germline, CDR1 is MGHRA and CDR2 is YSYEKL. V lost 1 base and J lost 7, with 8 bases in between. The CDR3 length is 12 residues. The CDR3 DNA sequence: TGCGCCAGCAGCCAAGCGGGTGGGGAGCAGTACTTC. Translating it yields CASSQAGGEQYF.

This chain uses TRBV2 with TRBJ1-1; TRBD1 might be the D (5 bases). Per germline, CDR1 SNHLY and CDR2 FYNNEI. V was trimmed by 2 bases and J by 4 bases, leaving 11 bases between them. This CDR3 is 14 amino acids long. The CDR3 loop is CASSEWGEGTEAFF. As DNA, the CDR3 is TGTGCCAGCAGTGAATGGGGGGAGGGCACTGAAGCTTTCTTT.

The chain is built from TRBV6-5 and TRBJ1-6, with TRBD1 as a possible D gene (5 bases). V was trimmed by 5 bases and J by 6 bases, leaving 8 bases between them. Germline CDR1 and CDR2: MNHEY and SVGAGI. The CDR3 contains 13 residues. CDR3 sequence: CASSRGGNSPLHF. The CDR3 nucleotides read TGTGCCAGCAGTCGCGGGGGTAATTCACCCCTCCACTTT.

The chain joins TRBV29-1 to TRBJ2-4; D call uncertain. The V gene's germline CDR1 is SQVTM and CDR2 ANQGSEA. V gave up 3 bases and J gave up 3 bases, with 3 bases separating them. This CDR3 has 11 amino acids. CDR3 in DNA: TGCAGCGTTGACAGCAAAAACATTCAGTACTTC. This encodes CSVDSKNIQYF.

This clone showed up just once. The genes are TRBV27 and TRBJ2-1; D gene unclear. Trimming left V 5 bases short and J 5 bases short, with 16 bases between. Looked up from germline, CDR1 is MNHEY and CDR2 is SMNVEV (reference sequence). This CDR3 is built from 15 residues. CDR3 nucleotides: TGTGCCAGCAGTGCAGGTCCCAGCTACAACAATGAGCAGTTCTTC. Translation gives CASSAGPSYNNEQFF.

The count of this clone is one. The gene calls are TRBV5-1 and TRBJ2-3; 7 nucleotides line up with TRBD2. J was trimmed by 0 bases and V by 3 bases; bases with no gene match: 7. The CDR3 is made up of 16 amino acids. From germline, CDR1 is SGHRS and CDR2 YFSETQ. The CDR3 DNA is TGCGCCAGCAGCTGGCCTAGCGGAGATAGCACAGATACGCAGTATTTT. This sequence encodes CASSWPSGDSTDTQYF. The variable domain in full, with the rest retrieved from reference TRBV5-1 and TRBJ2-3, is KAGVTQTPRYLIKTRGQQVTLSCSPISGHRSVSWYQQTPGQGLQFLFEYFSETQRNKGNFPGRFSGRQFSNSRSEMNVSTLELGDSALYLCASSWPSGDSTDTQYFGPGTRLTVL.

The chain links TRBV5-4 to TRBJ2-5; the match to TRBD1 covers 7 bases. CDR3 size: 15 residues. V lost 1 base and J lost 3; bases outside the gene matches: 6. The germline V gene encodes CDR1 SGHNT and CDR2 YYREEE (reference sequence). In DNA, the CDR3 is TGTGCCAGCAGCTTGCTCGGGACAGATAAAGAGACCCAGTACTTC. The encoded protein is CASSLLGTDKETQYF.

The chain couples TRBV6-5 to TRBJ1-2; a weak D match, TRBD1 (6 bases). CDR3 length equals 15 residues. The V gene lost 0 bases and the J gene lost 0 bases, with 8 bases spanning the gap. The germline CDR1 and CDR2 sequences are MNHEY and SVGAGI. CDR3 in DNA: TGTGCCAGCAGTTACTCACAGGGAGCTAACTATGGCTACACCTTC. It encodes CASSYSQGANYGYTF.

This chain uses TRBV27 with TRBJ1-2, with TRBD1 as a possible D gene (5 bases). The CDR3 runs 14 residues. V lost 6 bases and J lost 8, with 19 bases in between. Germline CDR1 MNHEY, CDR2 SMNVEV (reference sequence). CDR3 in DNA: TGTGCCAGCAGCTATCTCTTGCCTGGGGCGGGCTACACCTTC. This codes for CASSYLLPGAGYTF.

The V gene is TRBV11-1, the J gene TRBJ2-1, with 8 nucleotides matching TRBD2. Germline V lookup: CDR1 SGHAT, CDR2 FQDESV (reference sequence). J gave up 8 bases and V 2 bases, and 11 bases lay outside the gene matches. This CDR3 is 16 amino acids long. CDR3: CASSLFKRGYGHEQFF. In DNA form, the CDR3 reads TGTGCCAGCAGCTTATTCAAGCGGGGGTACGGTCATGAGCAGTTCTTC. The variable domain in full, with the rest retrieved from reference TRBV11-1 and TRBJ2-1, is EAEVAQSPRYKITEKSQAVAFWCDPISGHATLYWYRQILGQGPELLVQFQDESVVDDSQLPKDRFSAERLKGVDSTLKIQPAELGDSAMYLCASSLFKRGYGHEQFFGPGTRLTVL.

The chain couples TRBV2 to TRBJ2-1, with 9 bases lining up with TRBD1. Germline values: CDR1 SNHLY, CDR2 FYNNEI. V trimming: 11 bases; J trimming: 7 bases; junction bases outside the gene matches: 9. The CDR3 sequence is 13 residues long. This chain's CDR3 is CAGGTGSGNEQFF. The CDR3 DNA sequence: TGTGCCGGGGGGACAGGGTCTGGTAATGAGCAGTTCTTC. The whole variable domain, remainder taken from reference TRBV2 and TRBJ2-1, is EPEVTQTPSHQVTQMGQEVILRCVPISNHLYFYWYRQILGQKVEFLVSFYNNEISEKSEIFDDQFSVERPDGSNFTLKIRSTKLEDSAMYFCAGGTGSGNEQFFGPGTRLTVL.

The chain combines TRBV7-2 with TRBJ2-5, with TRBD1 matching 8 bases. This CDR3 is built from 15 residues. V lost 0 bases, J lost 5 bases, and 5 bases stayed unmatched. Germline assignment: CDR1 SGHTA and CDR2 FQGNSA. The chain's CDR3 is CASSLAQGEVETQYF. The CDR3 coding sequence is TGTGCCAGCAGCTTAGCACAGGGGGAAGTCGAGACCCAGTACTTC.

J is TRBJ1-3 and V is TRBV4-1; the D is unclear. The CDR3 sequence is 16 residues long. V shed 4 bases and J shed 0 bases, with 13 bases lying between them. Germline values: CDR1 MGHRA, CDR2 YSYEKL. The CDR3 coding sequence is TGCGCCAGCAGCCGGGCTCCCCGAGACTCTGGAAACACCATATATTTT. Its translation is CASSRAPRDSGNTIYF.

The chain uses TRBV27 and TRBJ2-7; TRBD2 agrees at 10 bases. The CDR3 sequence is 14 residues long. Trimming cost V 5 bases and J 4 bases; bases outside gene matches: 5. Germline values: CDR1 MNHEY, CDR2 SMNVEV (reference sequence). The CDR3 DNA sequence: TGTGCCAGCAGTATAGCGGGGGGCGGGTACGAGCAGTACTTC. Amino acids: CASSIAGGGYEQYF.

The V and J genes are TRBV6-5 and TRBJ2-1, with D possibly being TRBD1 (5 bases). Germline loops: CDR1 MNHEY, CDR2 SVGAGI. Trimming pared 6 bases from V and 3 bases from J, leaving 12 bases between. This CDR3 contains 14 residues. For the CDR3, the DNA is TGTGCCAGCAGCTCCGACAGTAGCTACAATGAGCAGTTCTTC. Translation: CASSSDSSYNEQFF.

The chain carries TRBV18 and TRBJ2-1; 7 bases line up with TRBD1. V dropped 1 base and J dropped 12; count of bases not matched to a gene: 6. The V gene's germline CDR1 is KGHSH and CDR2 LQKENI. The CDR3 has 13 amino acids. Written as DNA, the CDR3 is TGTGCCAGCTCACCACAACCAGGGGGAATGCAGTTCTTC. Translating gives CASSPQPGGMQFF.